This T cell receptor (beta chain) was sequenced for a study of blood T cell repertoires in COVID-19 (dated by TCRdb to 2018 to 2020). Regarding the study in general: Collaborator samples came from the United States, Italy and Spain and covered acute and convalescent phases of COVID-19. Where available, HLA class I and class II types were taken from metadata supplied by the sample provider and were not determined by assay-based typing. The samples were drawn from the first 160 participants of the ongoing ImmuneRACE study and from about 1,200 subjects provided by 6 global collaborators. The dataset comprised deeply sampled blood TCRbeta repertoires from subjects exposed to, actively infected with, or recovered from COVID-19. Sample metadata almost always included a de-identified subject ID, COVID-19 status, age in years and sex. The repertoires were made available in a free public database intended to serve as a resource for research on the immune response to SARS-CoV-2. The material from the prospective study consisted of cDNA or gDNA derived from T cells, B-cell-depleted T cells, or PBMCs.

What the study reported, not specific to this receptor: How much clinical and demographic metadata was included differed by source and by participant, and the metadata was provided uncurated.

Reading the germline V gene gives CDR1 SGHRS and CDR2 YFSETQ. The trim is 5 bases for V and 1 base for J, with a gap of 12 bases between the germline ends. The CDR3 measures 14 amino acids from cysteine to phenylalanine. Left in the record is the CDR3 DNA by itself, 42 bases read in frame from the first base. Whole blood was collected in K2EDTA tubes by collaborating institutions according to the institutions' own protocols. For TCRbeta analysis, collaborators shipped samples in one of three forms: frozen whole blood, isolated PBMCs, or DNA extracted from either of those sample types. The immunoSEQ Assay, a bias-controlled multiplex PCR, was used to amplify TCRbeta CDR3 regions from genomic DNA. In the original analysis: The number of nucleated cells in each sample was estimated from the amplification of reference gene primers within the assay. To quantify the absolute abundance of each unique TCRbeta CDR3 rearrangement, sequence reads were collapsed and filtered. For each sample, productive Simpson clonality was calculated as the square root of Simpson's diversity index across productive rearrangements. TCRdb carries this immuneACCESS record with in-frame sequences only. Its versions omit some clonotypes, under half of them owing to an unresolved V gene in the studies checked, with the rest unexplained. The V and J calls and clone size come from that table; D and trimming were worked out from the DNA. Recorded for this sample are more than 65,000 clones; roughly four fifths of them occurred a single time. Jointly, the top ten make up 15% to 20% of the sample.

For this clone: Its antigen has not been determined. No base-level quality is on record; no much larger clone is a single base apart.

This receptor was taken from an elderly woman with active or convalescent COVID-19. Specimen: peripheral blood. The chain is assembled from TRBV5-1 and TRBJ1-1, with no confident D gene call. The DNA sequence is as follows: TGCGCCAGCAGTACAACAGCCGGGAACACTGAAGCTTTCTTT. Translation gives CASSTTAGNTEAFF.